These 12 T cell receptor beta chains were sequenced from one sample in a study of CD8 T cells in ankylosing spondylitis. TCRdb reprocessed the 5' RACE reads with MiXCR, giving one entry per CDR3 protein. Altogether some 140,000 distinct CDR3 sequences are present, 6% to 8% being singletons, with the ten largest covering 9.5% to 15%. Sequenced sample: blood, either unsorted or a sorted T cell fraction (not recorded which). The receptors derive from a female donor with ankylosing spondylitis or in good health (not recorded which).

This clonotype was observed many times. The rearrangement uses TRBV7-8 and TRBJ1-2; TRBD1 is a possible D gene (5 bases). Trimming stripped 0 bases from V and 7 bases from J, with 9 bases between. The CDR3 loop spans 13 amino acids. Germline V gene lookup returns CDR1 SGHVS and CDR2 FQNEAQ. The CDR3: CASSLAGRAGYTF. For the CDR3, the DNA is TGTGCCAGCAGCTTAGCGGGCAGGGCTGGCTACACCTTC.

This clonotype showed up many times. The V call is TRBV25-1, the J call TRBJ1-2; 7 bases line up with TRBD1. V lost 3 bases and J lost 8; bases outside the gene matches: 6. Germline CDR1 is MGHDK and CDR2 is SYGVNS. The CDR3 totals 13 residues. The CDR3 DNA reads TGTGCCAGCAGTGAGACAGGGAGCGGAGGCTACACCTTC. As protein: CASSETGSGGYTF.

This clonotype has ten or more counts. V gene TRBV5-1 combines with J gene TRBJ2-3; possibly TRBD2 for D (6 bases). Per germline, CDR1 SGHRS and CDR2 YFSETQ. The germline V and J ends were trimmed by 4 bases and 2 bases, with 14 bases remaining between them. The CDR3 extends over 15 amino acids. The CDR3 loop is CASSPSGLDTDTQYF. Here the CDR3 DNA reads TGCGCCAGCAGCCCTTCGGGACTTGACACAGATACGCAGTATTTT. The full variable domain, its missing parts supplied by reference TRBV5-1 and TRBJ2-3, is KAGVTQTPRYLIKTRGQQVTLSCSPISGHRSVSWYQQTPGQGLQFLFEYFSETQRNKGNFPGRFSGRQFSNSRSEMNVSTLELGDSALYLCASSPSGLDTDTQYFGPGTRLTVL.

This clonotype was seen repeatedly, ten times or more. V and J are TRBV12-3 or TRBV12-4 and TRBJ1-6; the D gene is possibly TRBD1 (5 bases). This CDR3 region has 15 residues. Trimming shortened V by 1 base and J by 5 bases, and 9 bases separated the two germline ends. CDR3 DNA: TGTGCCAGCAGTTTAGACAGGAGAAATAATTCACCCCTCCACTTT. It specifies CASSLDRRNNSPLHF.

This clonotype was counted ten times or more. The J gene is TRBJ2-7, the V gene TRBV28, with a tentative D call TRBD1 (5 bases). CDR1 is MDHEN, CDR2 SYDVKM, per germline. The CDR3 is 14 amino acids. Between the trimmed V and J ends, which lost 7 bases and 6 bases, there was a span of 19 bases. Here the CDR3 DNA reads TGTGCCAGCACCTCCCCGGCAGGGCCCAGCGAGCAGTACTTC. Translation gives CASTSPAGPSEQYF.

This clonotype showed up many times. The V and J genes are TRBV12-3 or TRBV12-4 and TRBJ1-1, with D maybe TRBD1 (5 bases). V lost 1 base, J lost 4 bases, and 10 bases lay in between. This CDR3 contains 14 residues. CDR3: CASSLDRGGTEAFF. As DNA, the CDR3 is TGTGCCAGCAGTTTAGATCGGGGGGGCACTGAAGCTTTCTTT.

This clonotype was counted a few times. CDR3: CASSPTVYNSPLHF. The DNA for the CDR3 is TGTGCCAGCAGCCCGACGGTCTATAATTCACCCCTCCACTTT. The rearrangement links TRBV7-2 to TRBJ1-6; D uncertain. The V end was cut by 5 bases, the J end by 3 bases, with 8 bases between. The CDR3 contains 14 residues. CDR1 is SGHTA and CDR2 is FQGNSA in the germline V gene.

This clonotype was detected ten times or more. This rearrangement joins TRBV20-1 to TRBJ2-1, with D perhaps TRBD1 or TRBD2 (5 bases each). The CDR3 has 16 amino acids. The germline V and J ends were trimmed by 4 bases and 6 bases, with 22 bases remaining between them. Germline assignment: CDR1 DFQATT and CDR2 SNEGSKA (reference sequence). This chain's CDR3 is CSATPPGQGRANEQFF. CDR3 DNA sequence: TGCAGTGCTACTCCCCCGGGGCAAGGGAGAGCCAATGAGCAGTTCTTC.

At least ten counts were recorded for this clonotype. This sequence joins TRBV5-1 and TRBJ1-2; D ambiguous. Looked up from germline, CDR1 is SGHRS and CDR2 is YFSETQ. There are 15 residues in the CDR3. The ends were cut back, 2 bases at V and 5 bases at J, with 16 bases in the middle. CDR3 nucleotides: TGCGCCAGCAGCTTTTCGAATCTTCCTGCGTATGGCTACACCTTC. The encoded protein is CASSFSNLPAYGYTF.

This clonotype was observed at least ten times. The V and J genes are TRBV29-1 and TRBJ2-1; 8 bases line up with TRBD2. Per the germline V gene, CDR1 is SQVTM and CDR2 is ANQGSEA. This CDR3 contains 13 residues. V gave up 4 bases and J gave up 7 bases; unmatched junction bases: 6. The CDR3 nucleotides are TGCAGCGTTGCTGGCGGGGGGCGGAATGAGCAGTTCTTC. The encoded protein is CSVAGGGRNEQFF.

This clonotype was seen ten or more times. This sequence joins TRBV20-1 and TRBJ2-1; D gene unclear. The CDR3 spans 15 residues. Between the trimmed V and J ends, which lost 0 bases and 0 bases, there was a span of 9 bases. CDR1 DFQATT and CDR2 SNEGSKA come from the germline V gene (reference sequence). CDR3 in amino acids: CSARDPLSSYNEQFF. The CDR3 nucleotides are TGCAGTGCTAGAGATCCCCTTAGCTCCTACAATGAGCAGTTCTTC.

This clonotype showed up many times. CDR3 DNA: TGTGCCACCCAGAGCTCTGGAAACACCATATATTTT. Translating it yields CATQSSGNTIYF. The chain carries TRBV7-2 and TRBJ1-3; D is uncertain. Germline CDR1 is SGHTA and CDR2 is FQGNSA. The CDR3 spans 12 residues. Trimming removed 10 bases from V and 0 bases from J, with 7 bases in between.